This T cell receptor (beta chain) emerged from a study of OX40 agonist ivuxolimab in advanced cancers. Study-level background: Patients assigned to dose escalation were diagnosed with hepatocellular carcinoma, melanoma, renal cell or head and neck cancer.

TCRdb's table, derived via immunoSEQ multiplex PCR, lists solely in-frame clones and lacks some. This repertoire shows approximately 40,000 clones, around 77% found once; its top ten account for under 25%. With V trimmed by 4 bases and J by 3 bases, 4 bases remained unmatched. Germline-derived CDR1 and CDR2 are SGHRS and YFSETQ. The CDR3 loop spans 15 amino acids. The receptor's source is an adult with an advanced solid tumor such as melanoma, head and neck, liver or kidney cancer. The rearrangement uses TRBV5-1 and TRBJ2-1; 10 positions match TRBD2. The sequencing used CD4+ or CD8+ T cells sorted from blood, collected in a trial of the OX40 agonist ivuxolimab. The CDR3 is CASSIGLAVYNEQFF. Written as DNA, the CDR3 is TGCGCCAGCAGCATAGGACTAGCGGTCTACAATGAGCAGTTCTTC.